This T cell receptor (beta chain) was retrieved from a study of cytomegalovirus exposure and HLA in healthy donors. Study-level points and caveats: CMV serostatus alone was available as immune exposure information.

In the PCR, 60 Vbeta and 13 Jbeta primers were used. Only in-frame clones appear in the TCRdb table, and some are missing; sequencing was by immunoSEQ multiplex PCR. The table has 150,000 to 200,000 clones, about 70% seen once; the top ten hold about 10%. This clone has just one count. Its antigen is unidentified. A junction boundary mismatches the germline segment, possibly from a read error. In germline, CDR1 is LGHNA, CDR2 YNFKEQ. This CDR3 region has 15 residues. Specimen: PBMCs. This clonotype was sampled from a man aged 25-40 years in good health and CMV-seropositive. This chain connects TRBV4-2 to TRBJ2-2; tentatively, D is TRBD2 (7 bases). This CDR3 is CASSGREGGSGALFF. In DNA, the CDR3 is TGTGCCAGCAGCGGGCGAGAGGGGGGGAGCGGGGCGCTGTTTTTT.